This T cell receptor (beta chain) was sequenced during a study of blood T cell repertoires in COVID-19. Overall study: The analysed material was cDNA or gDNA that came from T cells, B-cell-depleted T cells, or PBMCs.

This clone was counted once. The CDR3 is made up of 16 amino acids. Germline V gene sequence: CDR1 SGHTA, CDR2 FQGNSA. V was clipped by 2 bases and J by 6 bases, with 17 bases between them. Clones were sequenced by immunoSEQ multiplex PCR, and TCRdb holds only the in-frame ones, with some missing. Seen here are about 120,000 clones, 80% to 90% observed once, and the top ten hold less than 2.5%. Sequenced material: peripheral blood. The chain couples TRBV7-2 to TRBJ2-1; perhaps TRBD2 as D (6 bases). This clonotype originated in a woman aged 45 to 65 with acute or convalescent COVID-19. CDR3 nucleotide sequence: TGTGCCAGCAGCTTATATCCGGACGGGAGCCGCAATGAGCAGTTCTTC. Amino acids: CASSLYPDGSRNEQFF.